This T cell receptor (beta chain) was obtained from a study of T cells in tuberculosis. After thawing and overnight rest, PBMC were stained with GMM-loaded CD1B tetramer, viability dye and anti-CD3 for sorting. C32 glucose monomycolate from Rhodococcus equi was loaded onto the CD1B tetramers. Profiled with immunoSEQ multiplex PCR; TCRdb holds only in-frame clones, not every one. The table has 88,000 or so clones, roughly 88% seen once. Notes on the study in general: Low-affinity CD1B-GMM tetramer-binding T cells may have been missed.

The CDR3 length is 12 residues. The rearrangement uses TRBV21-1 and TRBJ1-2; TRBD1 was called by the table and not checked on the DNA. TRBV21-1 is tagged as a pseudogene. Sequencing input: CD1b-GMM tetramer-negative cells sorted from PBMCs. The sequence was collected from an adult woman with latent tuberculosis. The chain's CDR3 is CASTSQIHGYTF. Written as DNA, the CDR3 is TGTGCCAGCACCTCCCAGATCCATGGCTACACCTTC.